The 31 T cell receptor beta chains below were found in one sample sequenced in a study of Graves' ophthalmopathy and Graves' hyperthyroidism. Investigators amplified TCR beta CDR3 regions from RNA transcripts. An opening RT-PCR round employed HTBI primers and preceded a second-round multiplex PCR. Each CDR3 protein gets one entry after TCRdb re-called the multiplex PCR reads with MiXCR. The table has about 200,000 distinct CDR3 sequences, approximately 28% seen once. Sample: peripheral blood. These receptor sequences come from a man aged 45-65 years with Graves' ophthalmopathy.

This clonotype was counted ten times or more. The chain uses TRBV9 and TRBJ2-5; 9 nucleotides align to TRBD2. The CDR3 spans 14 residues. V was pared by 4 bases and J by 5 bases, with 6 bases of the junction left unmatched. CDR1 is SGDLS, CDR2 YYNGEE, per germline. The CDR3: CASSSGLAGETQYF. In nucleotides, the CDR3 is TGTGCCAGCAGCTCGGGACTAGCTGGGGAGACCCAGTACTTC.

This clonotype was seen many times. The rearrangement uses TRBV6-1 and TRBJ1-6; the D is unclear. Germline CDR1 reads MNHNS; CDR2 reads SASEGT. V lost 6 bases, J lost 6 bases, and 6 bases lay in between. The CDR3 consists of 12 residues. The CDR3 sequence is CASRNLNSPLHF. The CDR3 coding sequence is TGTGCCAGCAGGAACCTTAATTCACCCCTCCACTTT.

The chain is built from TRBV28 and TRBJ2-2; 9 nucleotides line up with TRBD1. The CDR3 consists of 16 residues. J was trimmed by 9 bases and V by 3 bases; bases with no gene match: 11. Germline-derived CDR1 and CDR2 are MDHEN and SYDVKM. The CDR3 coding sequence is TGTGCCAGCAGTTTTGGGGGACAGGGAATGTTTTGGGAGCTGTTTTTT. Translating it yields CASSFGGQGMFWELFF.

This clonotype was detected ten times or more. The chain carries TRBV19 and TRBJ2-5; D is possibly TRBD2 (5 bases). With 3 bases removed from V and 5 bases from J, the gap between germline ends came to 10 bases. This CDR3 has 13 residues. The germline V gene has CDR1 LNHDA and CDR2 SQIVND (reference sequence). The CDR3 here is CASSIGGSETQYF. The CDR3 DNA is TGTGCCAGTAGTATCGGTGGGAGTGAGACCCAGTACTTC.

The sample holds a few counts of this clonotype. The V call is TRBV28, the J call TRBJ1-2; no firm D call. This CDR3 is 15 amino acids long. Germline CDR1 and CDR2: MDHEN and SYDVKM. Trimming left V 6 bases short and J 2 bases short, with 16 bases between. The CDR3 nucleotides read TGTGCCAGCAGCCGAACGACGGCAACCAACTATGGCTACACCTTC. Residues: CASSRTTATNYGYTF.

In this sample, this clonotype turned up many times. The gene calls are TRBV28 and TRBJ1-5, with a weak D call TRBD1 (5 bases). V lost 8 bases and J lost 2, with 16 bases in between. Germline CDR1 MDHEN, CDR2 SYDVKM. CDR3 size: 15 residues. DNA of the CDR3: TGTGCCAGCCAAACTCCCGACAGCCGCAATCAGCCCCAGCATTTT. Amino acid sequence: CASQTPDSRNQPQHF.

This sequence joins TRBV6-2 or TRBV6-3 and TRBJ2-7; D call uncertain. V lost 8 bases to trimming and J lost 6 bases, with 11 bases between them. From germline, CDR1 is MNHEY and CDR2 SVGEGT. The CDR3 has 11 residues. CDR3 region: CASGLTGEQYF. The DNA for the CDR3 is TGTGCCAGCGGTTTAACTGGCGAGCAGTACTTC.

This clonotype was found many times. The J gene is TRBJ2-7, the V gene TRBV2; possibly TRBD2 for D (6 bases). Trimming stripped 2 bases from V and 0 bases from J, with 8 bases between. This CDR3 has 14 residues. The germline CDR1 and CDR2 sequences are SNHLY and FYNNEI. CDR3 region: CASSEHSGSYEQYF. CDR3 DNA sequence: TGTGCCAGCAGTGAACATAGCGGCTCCTACGAGCAGTACTTC.

This clonotype was observed at least ten times. The chain couples TRBV6-1 to TRBJ2-5; D is possibly TRBD1 or TRBD2 (5 bases each). This CDR3 has 14 amino acids. Germline V gene data show CDR1 as MNHNS and CDR2 as SASEGT. Trimming shortened V by 2 bases and J by 2 bases, and 9 bases separated the two germline ends. The CDR3 is CASSEWGIQETQYF. The CDR3 DNA sequence: TGTGCCAGCAGTGAATGGGGGATTCAAGAGACCCAGTACTTC.

Ten or more counts support this clonotype. The chain uses TRBV28 and TRBJ2-7; possibly TRBD1 for D (7 bases). Trimming shortened V by 5 bases and J by 1 base, and 12 bases separated the two germline ends. Germline loops: CDR1 MDHEN, CDR2 SYDVKM. The CDR3 sequence is 14 residues long. The CDR3 is CASSLQGGSYEQYF. The CDR3 nucleotides are TGTGCCAGCAGTCTCCAGGGGGGTTCCTACGAGCAGTACTTC.

This clonotype was counted ten times or more. This chain links TRBV6-5 with TRBJ1-1; TRBD1 aligns across 7 bases. Germline CDR1 and CDR2: MNHEY and SVGAGI. The V segment lost 2 bases and the J segment 1 base; nucleotides outside the gene matches: 7. CDR3 length: 16 residues. The CDR3 region is CASSYAADRKNTEAFF. DNA of the CDR3: TGTGCCAGCAGTTACGCAGCGGACAGGAAGAACACTGAAGCTTTCTTT.

The gene calls are TRBV5-1 and TRBJ1-1; no definite D call. V was shortened by 3 bases and J by 1 base, with 7 bases between the two germline ends. The V gene's germline CDR1 is SGHRS and CDR2 YFSETQ. This CDR3 spans 13 amino acids. The CDR3 is CASSYGGNTEAFF. Written as DNA, the CDR3 is TGCGCCAGCAGCTACGGAGGGAACACTGAAGCTTTCTTT.

The table lists this clonotype with many counts. The gene calls are TRBV6-2 or TRBV6-3 and TRBJ2-5; 8 bases align to TRBD2. Germline values: CDR1 MNHEY, CDR2 SVGEGT. V dropped 6 bases and J dropped 1; count of bases not matched to a gene: 10. The CDR3 is made up of 16 amino acids. In nucleotides, the CDR3 is TGTGCCAGCAGAAATCGTCTAGCGGGCACCCAAGAGACCCAGTACTTC. Translation gives CASRNRLAGTQETQYF.

This clonotype has ten or more counts. J is TRBJ1-1 and V is TRBV27; D unclear. Germline values: CDR1 MNHEY, CDR2 SMNVEV (reference sequence). CDR3 length equals 17 residues. The ends were cut back, 5 bases at V and 1 base at J, with 20 bases in the middle. This CDR3 is CASSGSTWWSSNTEAFF. CDR3 DNA sequence: TGTGCCAGCAGTGGATCCACGTGGTGGAGTTCGAACACTGAAGCTTTCTTT.

The sample holds many counts of this clonotype. The chain joins TRBV12-3 or TRBV12-4 to TRBJ2-5, with 8 bases identical to TRBD2. The CDR3 consists of 15 residues. After removal of 5 bases from V and 2 bases from J, the junction contained 7 bases not matched to a gene. The CDR3 region is CASSPPTSGQETQYF. The CDR3 DNA reads as TGTGCCAGCAGTCCCCCAACTAGCGGTCAAGAGACCCAGTACTTC.

This sequence joins TRBV20-1 and TRBJ2-7; TRBD2 is a possible D gene (5 bases). The CDR3 length is 14 residues. Germline lookup yields CDR1 DFQATT and CDR2 SNEGSKA (reference sequence). Trimming removed 6 bases at V and 4 bases at J, with 19 bases between. CDR3 DNA: TGCAGTGCGATTCCACGGACTCAGTTTTACGAGCAGTACTTC. This translates into CSAIPRTQFYEQYF.

This clonotype was observed at least ten times. V usage is TRBV12-3 or TRBV12-4 and J usage is TRBJ2-2; 13 positions match TRBD2. V dropped 4 bases and J dropped 7; count of bases not matched to a gene: 9. This CDR3 comprises 17 residues. CDR3 region: CASSSTRTSGRIGELFF. The CDR3 bases are TGTGCCAGCAGTTCCACTAGGACTAGCGGGAGAATCGGGGAGCTGTTTTTT.

This clonotype was counted ten times or more. The rearrangement joins TRBV28 to TRBJ2-4; no clear D gene. Trimming pared 8 bases from V and 1 base from J, leaving 15 bases between. The CDR3 consists of 15 residues. Germline loops: CDR1 MDHEN, CDR2 SYDVKM. CDR3 in DNA: TGTGCCAGCTCTCTTCCGGCAGCCGCCAAAAACATTCAGTACTTC. Translation gives CASSLPAAAKNIQYF.

This clonotype was observed at least ten times. The J gene is TRBJ2-5, the V gene TRBV12-3 or TRBV12-4; tentatively, D is TRBD1 or TRBD2 (5 bases each). V lost 6 bases and J lost 6, with 20 bases in between. The CDR3 runs to 15 residues. CDR3 residues: CASSPRGGGRQTQYF. DNA for the CDR3: TGTGCCAGCAGCCCGAGGGGTGGCGGTAGGCAGACCCAGTACTTC.

In this sample, this clonotype turned up many times. The J gene is TRBJ2-7, the V gene TRBV18; D is uncertain. CDR1 is KGHSH, CDR2 LQKENI, per germline. The CDR3 extends over 11 amino acids. V gave up 6 bases and J gave up 5 bases, with 8 bases separating them. DNA for the CDR3: TGTGCCAGCTCCCTACAGAACGAGCAGTACTTC. Protein sequence: CASSLQNEQYF.

This chain connects TRBV6-1 to TRBJ2-5; possible D gene TRBD2, 6 bases. The length of the CDR3 is 14 residues. The V gene lost 7 bases and the J gene lost 5 bases, with 17 bases spanning the gap. The germline V gene has CDR1 MNHNS and CDR2 SASEGT. The CDR3 bases are TGTGCCAGCATGGAGTGGGTAGCGGAGGAGACCCAGTACTTC. Translated: CASMEWVAEETQYF.

This clonotype occurred many times. This chain connects TRBV6-1 to TRBJ1-5; D unclear. Germline CDR1 reads MNHNS; CDR2 reads SASEGT. The ends were cut back, 7 bases at V and 6 bases at J, with 19 bases in the middle. This CDR3 comprises 15 residues. As DNA, the CDR3 is TGTGCCAGCAATCCAAGTAGGGCTAGTCCTCAGCCCCAGCATTTT. It yields the protein CASNPSRASPQPQHF.

In its sample, this clonotype was seen many times. The chain couples TRBV29-1 to TRBJ2-5; D call uncertain. V lost 3 bases to trimming and J lost 3 bases, with 11 bases between them. The CDR3 totals 13 residues. In germline, CDR1 is SQVTM, CDR2 ANQGSEA. The CDR3 loop is CSVEDRIKETQYF. CDR3 nucleotides: TGCAGCGTTGAGGACCGGATCAAAGAGACCCAGTACTTC. Full variable domain (remainder filled in from reference TRBV29-1 and TRBJ2-5): SAVISQKPSRDICQRGTSLTIQCQVDSQVTMMFWYRQQPGQSLTLIATANQGSEATYESGFVIDKFPISRPNLTFSTLTVSNMSPEDSSIYLCSVEDRIKETQYFGPGTRLLVL.

The gene calls are TRBV6-1 and TRBJ2-5, with 8 nucleotides matching TRBD1. The ends lost 1 base at V and 5 bases at J; junction bases unmatched: 12. Germline CDR1 MNHNS, CDR2 SASEGT. CDR3 length: 17 amino acids. The CDR3 here is CASSEGILQGAGETQYF. CDR3 in DNA: TGTGCCAGCAGTGAAGGGATTCTCCAGGGGGCTGGGGAGACCCAGTACTTC.

This clonotype occurred many times. The rearrangement links TRBV11-2 to TRBJ2-7; D is uncertain. V was clipped by 1 base and J by 2 bases, with 9 bases between them. Germline CDR1 SGHAT, CDR2 FQNNGV. This CDR3 is built from 14 residues. CDR3 bases: TGTGCCAGCAGCTTAGTTAACCGACCCTACGAGCAGTACTTC. Its protein is CASSLVNRPYEQYF.

This clonotype was detected ten times or more. The rearrangement links TRBV12-3 or TRBV12-4 to TRBJ1-1; D is ambiguous. Deletions cut 0 bases from V and 1 base from J, with 3 bases between. The CDR3 totals 13 residues. CDR3 in amino acids: CASSLAKNTEAFF. Written as DNA, the CDR3 is TGTGCCAGCAGTTTAGCCAAGAACACTGAAGCTTTCTTT.

The genes are TRBV6-1 and TRBJ1-2; a weak D match, TRBD1 (6 bases). The germline V gene encodes CDR1 MNHNS and CDR2 SASEGT. V was pared by 4 bases and J by 5 bases, with 14 bases between. This CDR3 has 14 amino acids. CDR3 sequence: CASSVDRADYGYTF. CDR3 DNA sequence: TGTGCCAGCAGTGTGGACAGAGCCGATTATGGCTACACCTTC.

This clonotype came up a few times. The chain recombines TRBV6-2 or TRBV6-3 with TRBJ2-7; D uncertain. Per germline, CDR1 MNHEY and CDR2 SVGEGT. The CDR3 runs to 13 residues. V shed 5 bases and J shed 2 bases, with 10 bases lying between them. The CDR3 sequence is CASSPDTAYEQYF. DNA for the CDR3: TGTGCCAGCAGTCCTGACACAGCCTACGAGCAGTACTTC.

The count of this clonotype is one. J is TRBJ2-7 and V is TRBV12-3 or TRBV12-4; 7 nucleotides line up with TRBD1. With V trimmed by 2 bases and J by 1 base, 2 bases remained unmatched. The CDR3 runs to 14 residues. The CDR3 is CASSLIQGSYEQYF. The CDR3 DNA reads as TGTGCCAGCAGTTTAATACAGGGGTCCTACGAGCAGTACTTC.

This clonotype has a count of ten or more. This chain uses TRBV10-2 with TRBJ2-5; possible D gene TRBD1, 6 bases. The CDR3 totals 16 residues. V lost 0 bases, J lost 0 bases, and 11 bases lay in between. Per germline, CDR1 WSHSY and CDR2 SAAADI. CDR3 protein: CASSESLTGNQETQYF. The DNA of the CDR3 is TGCGCCAGCAGTGAGTCCTTAACAGGGAACCAAGAGACCCAGTACTTC.

This clonotype was picked up many times. CDR3 loop: CASSIWKRGNQPQHF. CDR3 sequence (DNA): TGTGCCAGTAGTATCTGGAAGAGAGGCAATCAGCCCCAGCATTTT. The V call is TRBV19, the J call TRBJ1-5; D gene uncertain. The V gene's germline CDR1 is LNHDA and CDR2 SQIVND (reference sequence). This CDR3 has 15 amino acids. Trimming removed 3 bases at V and 2 bases at J, with 11 bases between.